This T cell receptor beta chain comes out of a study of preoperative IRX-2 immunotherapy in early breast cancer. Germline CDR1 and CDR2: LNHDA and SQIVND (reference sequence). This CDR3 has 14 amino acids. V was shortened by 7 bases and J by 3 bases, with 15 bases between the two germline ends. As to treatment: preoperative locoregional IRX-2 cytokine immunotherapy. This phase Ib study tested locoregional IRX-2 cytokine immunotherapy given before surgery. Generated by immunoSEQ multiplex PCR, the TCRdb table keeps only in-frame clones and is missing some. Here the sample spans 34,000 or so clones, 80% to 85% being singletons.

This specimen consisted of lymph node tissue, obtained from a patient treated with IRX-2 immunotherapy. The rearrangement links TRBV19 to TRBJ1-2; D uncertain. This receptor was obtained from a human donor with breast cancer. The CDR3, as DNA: TGTGCCAGTACCCCCGATGGACTCTACTATGGCTACACCTTC. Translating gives CASTPDGLYYGYTF.